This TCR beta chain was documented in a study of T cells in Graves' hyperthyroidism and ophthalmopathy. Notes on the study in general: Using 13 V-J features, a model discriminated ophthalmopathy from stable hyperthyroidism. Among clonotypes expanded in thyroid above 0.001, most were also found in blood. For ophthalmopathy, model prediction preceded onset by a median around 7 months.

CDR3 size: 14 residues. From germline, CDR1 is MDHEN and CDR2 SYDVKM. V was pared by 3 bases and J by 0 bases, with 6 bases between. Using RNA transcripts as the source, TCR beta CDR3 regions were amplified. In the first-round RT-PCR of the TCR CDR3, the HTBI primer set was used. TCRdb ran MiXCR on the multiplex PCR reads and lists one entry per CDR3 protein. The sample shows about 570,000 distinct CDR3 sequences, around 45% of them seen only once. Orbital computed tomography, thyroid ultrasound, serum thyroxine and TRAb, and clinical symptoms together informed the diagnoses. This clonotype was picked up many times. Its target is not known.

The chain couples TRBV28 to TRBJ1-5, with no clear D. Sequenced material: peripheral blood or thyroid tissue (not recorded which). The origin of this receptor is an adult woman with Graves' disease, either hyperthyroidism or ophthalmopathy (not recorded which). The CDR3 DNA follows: TGTGCCAGCAGTTTCGACCATAGCAATCAGCCCCAGCATTTT. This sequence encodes CASSFDHSNQPQHF.